The 18 T cell receptor beta chains presented below share a single source sample, sequenced in a study of Ad26.COV2.S vaccination and SARS-CoV-2 variants. The data were produced by immunoSEQ multiplex PCR, yet TCRdb's version contains in-frame clones alone and is incomplete. This table holds over 85,000 clones, approximately 82% found once. Sample: peripheral blood, taken after recovery from COVID-19. The receptors come from a human donor who had recovered from COVID-19.

The V gene is TRBV23-1, the J gene TRBJ2-7; tentative D call: TRBD2 (7 bases). TRBV23-1 carries the ORF label, with uncertain function. The CDR3 is 16 residues long. Trimming pared 7 bases from V and 2 bases from J, leaving 21 bases between. The CDR3 DNA sequence: TGCGCCAGCACCACAGAGGAGCGGGACATTACCTACGAGCAGTACTTC. Translating it yields CASTTEERDITYEQYF.

V and J are TRBV28 and TRBJ2-3; D perhaps matches TRBD1 (6 bases). CDR3 length: 14 amino acids. The ends were cut back, 5 bases at V and 1 base at J, with 10 bases in the middle. Germline CDR1 reads MDHEN; CDR2 reads SYDVKM. The CDR3 DNA reads TGTGCCAGCAGTCCCTGGACAGGCACAGATACGCAGTATTTT. It yields the protein CASSPWTGTDTQYF.

The V call is TRBV19, the J call TRBJ2-3; D might be TRBD2 (5 bases). V was clipped by 4 bases and J by 3 bases, with 11 bases between them. Germline CDR1 is LNHDA and CDR2 is SQIVND (reference sequence). This CDR3 has 14 residues. CDR3 loop: CASSRAGGTDTQYF. The CDR3 DNA sequence: TGTGCCAGTAGTAGGGCAGGAGGAACAGATACGCAGTATTTT.

This chain connects TRBV20-1 to TRBJ1-4, with 7 bases aligning to TRBD1. Germline CDR1 is DFQATT and CDR2 is SNEGSKA (reference sequence). Trimming at V came to 4 bases and at J to 6 bases, leaving 8 bases not matched to a gene. The CDR3 runs 14 residues. The CDR3 spells CSATDRAADEKLFF. The CDR3 region has the DNA TGCAGTGCTACTGACAGGGCGGCAGATGAAAAACTGTTTTTT.

This chain uses TRBV9 with TRBJ2-1; possible D gene TRBD2, 5 bases. Trimming shortened V by 0 bases and J by 2 bases, and 9 bases separated the two germline ends. CDR3 length: 15 residues. Germline lookup yields CDR1 SGDLS and CDR2 YYNGEE. CDR3 DNA sequence: TGTGCCAGCAGCGTAGAGGGAGTCGCCTACAATGAGCAGTTCTTC. Translated: CASSVEGVAYNEQFF.

This chain links TRBV7-2 with TRBJ2-2, with D maybe TRBD2 (6 bases). Deletions cut 1 base from V and 5 bases from J, with 8 bases between. The CDR3 sequence is 14 residues long. Per germline, CDR1 SGHTA and CDR2 FQGNSA. This chain's CDR3 is CASSLVGSTGELFF. The CDR3 coding sequence is TGTGCCAGCAGCTTAGTCGGGAGTACCGGGGAGCTGTTTTTT.

With regard to this clone: This specimen includes other DNA sequences encoding the same CDR3. The rearrangement joins TRBV18 to TRBJ2-5; 8 nucleotides align to TRBD2. V lost 0 bases to trimming and J lost 5 bases; unmatched junction nucleotides: 2. Per the germline V gene, CDR1 is KGHSH and CDR2 is LQKENI. The CDR3 is 14 residues long. The DNA of the CDR3 is TGTGCCAGCTCACCACCTGGCGGGAGGGAGACCCAGTACTTC. It yields the protein CASSPPGGRETQYF.

This chain connects TRBV6-1 to TRBJ1-4; D call uncertain. V lost 3 bases to trimming and J lost 0 bases, with 8 bases between them. There are 15 residues in the CDR3. From germline, CDR1 is MNHNS and CDR2 SASEGT. In DNA, the CDR3 is TGTGCCAGCAGTGATTACTGGGCAACTAATGAAAAACTGTTTTTT. Amino acid sequence: CASSDYWATNEKLFF.

The chain links TRBV7-8 to TRBJ1-2; 9 nucleotides match TRBD1. The V gene end was trimmed by 2 bases and the J gene end by 5 bases; junction bases not matched to a gene: 12. This CDR3 has 17 residues. Germline CDR1 reads SGHVS; CDR2 reads FQNEAQ. CDR3 in DNA: TGTGCCAGCAGCTTATCTAGGTGGGGGGACAGGGTTTATGGCTACACCTTC. This sequence encodes CASSLSRWGDRVYGYTF.

The chain joins TRBV19 to TRBJ1-5, with D possibly matching TRBD1 (5 bases). Trimming left V 8 bases short and J 4 bases short, with 15 bases between. CDR1 and CDR2 from the germline V gene are LNHDA and SQIVND (reference sequence). There are 14 residues in the CDR3. The CDR3 loop reads CASGPDSFNQPQHF. Here the CDR3 DNA reads TGTGCCAGTGGCCCCGACAGTTTTAATCAGCCCCAGCATTTT.

The chain combines TRBV5-4 with TRBJ2-5; TRBD2 agrees at 7 bases. The CDR3 sequence is 16 residues long. V lost 2 bases and J lost 1; bases outside the gene matches: 8. Germline loops: CDR1 SGHNT, CDR2 YYREEE (reference sequence). The CDR3 region has the DNA TGTGCCAGCAGCTTATTGACTAGCCCTCCCCAAGAGACCCAGTACTTC. This sequence encodes CASSLLTSPPQETQYF.

The rearrangement joins TRBV15 to TRBJ2-7; D ambiguous. Trimming cost V 6 bases and J 0 bases, with 18 bases left between them. In germline, CDR1 is LNHNV, CDR2 YYDKDF (reference sequence). The CDR3 totals 16 residues. CDR3 in amino acids: CATRDDTAPSSYEQYF. The CDR3 bases are TGTGCCACCAGGGACGATACAGCTCCTAGCTCCTACGAGCAGTACTTC.

This clone was seen only once. The chain couples TRBV7-2 to TRBJ2-5, with 8 nucleotides matching TRBD2. The germline V gene has CDR1 SGHTA and CDR2 FQGNSA. With V trimmed by 4 bases and J by 5 bases, 12 bases remained unmatched. The CDR3 runs 16 residues. CDR3 amino acids: CASSYPGTRGLETQYF. CDR3 DNA: TGTGCCAGCAGCTACCCCGGGACTAGGGGATTGGAGACCCAGTACTTC.

This clone has a handful of counts. J is TRBJ2-3 and V is TRBV29-1; TRBD2 matches at 9 bases. There are 15 residues in the CDR3. Germline CDR1 and CDR2: SQVTM and ANQGSEA. With 5 bases clipped from V and 3 bases from J, the junction kept 9 bases outside the gene matches. CDR3 sequence (DNA): TGCAGCGTTAGAGTAGCGGGGGCTCGAACAGATACGCAGTATTTT. This gives the protein CSVRVAGARTDTQYF.

This chain uses TRBV2 with TRBJ1-3; a possible D gene is TRBD1 (6 bases). V lost 2 bases and J 4 bases, leaving 15 bases between the germline ends. Germline V gives CDR1 SNHLY, CDR2 FYNNEI. The CDR3 runs to 16 residues. CDR3 loop: CASSESPGAGGNTIYF. The CDR3 nucleotides are TGTGCCAGCAGTGAAAGCCCGGGGGCGGGAGGAAACACCATATATTTT.

J is TRBJ2-7 and V is TRBV2; no clear D gene. Germline V gives CDR1 SNHLY, CDR2 FYNNEI. There are 13 residues in the CDR3. Trimming shortened V by 6 bases and J by 3 bases, and 12 bases separated the two germline ends. The DNA of the CDR3 is TGTGCCAGCAGACAAACCATAGTCTACGAGCAGTACTTC. Translated: CASRQTIVYEQYF.

The chain links TRBV7-2 to TRBJ1-2, with D uncertain. Trimming stripped 3 bases from V and 0 bases from J, with 8 bases between. Germline assignment: CDR1 SGHTA and CDR2 FQGNSA. The CDR3 extends over 14 amino acids. The CDR3 loop is CASSFKGSNYGYTF. The CDR3 coding sequence is TGTGCCAGCAGCTTCAAGGGATCTAACTATGGCTACACCTTC.

This sequence joins TRBV5-6 and TRBJ2-3; TRBD1 or TRBD2 may be the D gene (5 bases each). CDR1 SGHDT and CDR2 YYEEEE come from the germline V gene. V was pared by 2 bases and J by 0 bases, with 13 bases between. This CDR3 comprises 16 residues. In DNA, the CDR3 is TGTGCCAGCAGCTTCTACCGGGGCGCCAGCACAGATACGCAGTATTTT. Residues: CASSFYRGASTDTQYF.